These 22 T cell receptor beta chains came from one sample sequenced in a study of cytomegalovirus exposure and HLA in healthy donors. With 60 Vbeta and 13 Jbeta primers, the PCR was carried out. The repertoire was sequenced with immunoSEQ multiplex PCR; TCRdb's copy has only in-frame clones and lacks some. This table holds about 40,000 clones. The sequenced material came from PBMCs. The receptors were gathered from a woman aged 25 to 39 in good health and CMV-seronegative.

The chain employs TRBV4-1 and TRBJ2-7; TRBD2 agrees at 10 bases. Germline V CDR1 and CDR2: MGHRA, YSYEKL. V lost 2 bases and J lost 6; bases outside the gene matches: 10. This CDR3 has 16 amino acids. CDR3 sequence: CASSQRTSGPTSEQYF. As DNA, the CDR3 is TGCGCCAGCAGCCAAAGGACTAGCGGACCAACCTCCGAGCAGTACTTC.

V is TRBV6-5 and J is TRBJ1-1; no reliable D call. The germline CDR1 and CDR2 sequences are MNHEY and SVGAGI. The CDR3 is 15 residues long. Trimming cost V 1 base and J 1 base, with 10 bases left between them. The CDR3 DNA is TGTGCCAGCAGTTACTTCGGGATCTCGAACACTGAAGCTTTCTTT. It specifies CASSYFGISNTEAFF.

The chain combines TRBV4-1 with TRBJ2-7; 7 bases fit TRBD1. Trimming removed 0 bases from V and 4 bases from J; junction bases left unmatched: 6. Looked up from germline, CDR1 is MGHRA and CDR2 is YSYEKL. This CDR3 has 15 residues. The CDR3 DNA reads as TGCGCCAGCAGCCAAGATATTCGACAGGGTTACGAGCAGTACTTC. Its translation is CASSQDIRQGYEQYF.

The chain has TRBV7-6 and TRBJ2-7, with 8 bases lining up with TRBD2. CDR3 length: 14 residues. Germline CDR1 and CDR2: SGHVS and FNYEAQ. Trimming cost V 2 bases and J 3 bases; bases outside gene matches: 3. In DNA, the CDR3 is TGTGCCAGCAGCTTATTCAGCGGGAGCTACGAGCAGTACTTC. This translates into CASSLFSGSYEQYF.

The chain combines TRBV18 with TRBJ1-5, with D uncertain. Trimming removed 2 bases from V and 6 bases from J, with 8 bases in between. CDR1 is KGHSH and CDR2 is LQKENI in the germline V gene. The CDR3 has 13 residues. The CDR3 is CASSPGRVQPQHF. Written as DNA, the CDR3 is TGTGCCAGCTCACCAGGGAGGGTTCAGCCCCAGCATTTT.

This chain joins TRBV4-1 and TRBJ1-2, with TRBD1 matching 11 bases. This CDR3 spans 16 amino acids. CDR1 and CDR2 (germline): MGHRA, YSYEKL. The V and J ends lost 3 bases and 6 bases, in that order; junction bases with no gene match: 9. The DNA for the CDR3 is TGCGCCAGCAGCCAGGAGGACAGGGGGCAAAGAGATGGCTACACCTTC. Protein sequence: CASSQEDRGQRDGYTF.

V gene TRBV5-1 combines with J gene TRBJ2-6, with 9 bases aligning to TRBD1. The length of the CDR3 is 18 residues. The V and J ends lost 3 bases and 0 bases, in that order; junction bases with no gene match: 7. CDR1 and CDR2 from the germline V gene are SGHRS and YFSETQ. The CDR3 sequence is CASSSGQGTYSGANVLTF. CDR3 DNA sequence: TGCGCCAGCAGCTCCGGACAGGGGACCTACTCTGGGGCCAACGTCCTGACTTTC.

CDR3 bases: TGTGCCAGCAGCTCATCTCGGAGCACAGATACGCAGTATTTT. Its protein product is CASSSSRSTDTQYF. The V and J genes are TRBV7-9 and TRBJ2-3, with D unclear. The germline V gene has CDR1 SEHNR and CDR2 FQNEAQ (reference sequence). This CDR3 is 14 amino acids long. Between the trimmed V and J ends, which lost 4 bases and 0 bases, there was a span of 8 bases.

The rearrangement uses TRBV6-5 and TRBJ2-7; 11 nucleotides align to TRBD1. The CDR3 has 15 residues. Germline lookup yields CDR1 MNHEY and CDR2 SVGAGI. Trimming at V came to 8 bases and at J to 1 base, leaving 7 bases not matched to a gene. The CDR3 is CASGSGTGGSYEQYF. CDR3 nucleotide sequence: TGTGCCAGCGGGTCCGGGACAGGGGGGTCCTACGAGCAGTACTTC.

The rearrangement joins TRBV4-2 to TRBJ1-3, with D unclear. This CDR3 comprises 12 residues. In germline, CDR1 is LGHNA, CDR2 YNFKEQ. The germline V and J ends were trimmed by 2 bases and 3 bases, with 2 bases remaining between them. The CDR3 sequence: CASSQLGNTIYF. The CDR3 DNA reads TGTGCCAGCAGCCAACTTGGAAACACCATATATTTT.

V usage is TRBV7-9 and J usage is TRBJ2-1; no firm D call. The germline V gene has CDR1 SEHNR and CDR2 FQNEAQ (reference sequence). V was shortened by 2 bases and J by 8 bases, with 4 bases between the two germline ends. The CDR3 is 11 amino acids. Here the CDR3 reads CASSLPDEQFF. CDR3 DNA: TGTGCCAGCAGCTTACCCGATGAGCAGTTCTTC.

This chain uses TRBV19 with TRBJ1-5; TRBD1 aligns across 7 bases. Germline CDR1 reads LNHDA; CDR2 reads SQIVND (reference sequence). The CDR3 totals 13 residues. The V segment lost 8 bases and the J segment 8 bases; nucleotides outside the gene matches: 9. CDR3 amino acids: CASSDRAGEPQHF. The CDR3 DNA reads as TGTGCCAGTTCTGACAGGGCTGGCGAGCCCCAGCATTTT.

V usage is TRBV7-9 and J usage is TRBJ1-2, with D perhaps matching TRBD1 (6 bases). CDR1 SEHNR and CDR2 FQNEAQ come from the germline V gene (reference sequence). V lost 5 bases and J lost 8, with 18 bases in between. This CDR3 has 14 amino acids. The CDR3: CASSDHYRVGGYTF. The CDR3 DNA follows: TGTGCCAGCAGCGATCACTACAGGGTAGGAGGCTACACCTTC.

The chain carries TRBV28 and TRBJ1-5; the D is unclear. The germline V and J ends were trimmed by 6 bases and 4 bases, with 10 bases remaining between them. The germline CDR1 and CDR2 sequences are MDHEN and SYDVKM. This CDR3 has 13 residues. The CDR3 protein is CASSRRRNQPQHF. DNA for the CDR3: TGTGCCAGCAGCCGGAGAAGAAATCAGCCCCAGCATTTT.

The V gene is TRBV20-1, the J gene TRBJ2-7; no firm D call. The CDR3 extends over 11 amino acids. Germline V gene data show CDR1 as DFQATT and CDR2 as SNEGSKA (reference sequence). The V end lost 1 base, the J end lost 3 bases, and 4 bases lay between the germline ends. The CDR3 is CSARVSYEQYF. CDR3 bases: TGCAGTGCTAGAGTTAGCTACGAGCAGTACTTC.

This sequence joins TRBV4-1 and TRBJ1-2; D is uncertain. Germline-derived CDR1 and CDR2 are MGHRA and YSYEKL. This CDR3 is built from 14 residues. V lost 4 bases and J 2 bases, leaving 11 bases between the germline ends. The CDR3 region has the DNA TGCGCCAGCAGCCCCCCAGACACAAACTATGGCTACACCTTC. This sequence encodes CASSPPDTNYGYTF.

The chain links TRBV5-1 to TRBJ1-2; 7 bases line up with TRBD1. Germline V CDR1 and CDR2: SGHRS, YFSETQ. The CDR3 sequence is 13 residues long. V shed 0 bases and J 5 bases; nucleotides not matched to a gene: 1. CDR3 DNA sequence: TGCGCCAGCAGCTTGGAGACAGGGTATGGCTACACCTTC. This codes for CASSLETGYGYTF.

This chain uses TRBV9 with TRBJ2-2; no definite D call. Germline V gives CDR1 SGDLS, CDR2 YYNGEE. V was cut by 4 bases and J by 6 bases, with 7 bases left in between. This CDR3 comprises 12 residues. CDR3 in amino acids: CASSLSAGELFF. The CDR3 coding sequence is TGTGCCAGCAGCCTCAGTGCCGGGGAGCTGTTTTTT.

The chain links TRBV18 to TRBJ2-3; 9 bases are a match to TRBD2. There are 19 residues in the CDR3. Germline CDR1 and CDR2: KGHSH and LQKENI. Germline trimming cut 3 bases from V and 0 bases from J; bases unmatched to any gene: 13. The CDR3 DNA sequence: TGTGCCAGCTCACCCCCCTCCTTGCTAGCGGGAACTAGCACAGATACGCAGTATTTT. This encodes CASSPPSLLAGTSTDTQYF.

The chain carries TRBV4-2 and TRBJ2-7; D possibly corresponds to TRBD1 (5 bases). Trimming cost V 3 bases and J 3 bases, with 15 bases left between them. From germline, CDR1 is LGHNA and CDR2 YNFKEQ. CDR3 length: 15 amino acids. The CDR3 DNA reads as TGTGCCAGCAGCCAGAGTGAAAAGGGGATCTACGAGCAGTACTTC. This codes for CASSQSEKGIYEQYF.

In DNA form, the CDR3 reads TGTGCCAGCAGCTTAGGGACAGGGGGCTATGGCTACACCTTC. As protein: CASSLGTGGYGYTF. V and J are TRBV13 and TRBJ1-2; 9 nucleotides line up with TRBD1. CDR1 and CDR2 (germline): PRHDT, FYEKMQ (reference sequence). The CDR3 spans 14 residues. The ends lost 0 bases at V and 4 bases at J; junction bases unmatched: 0. The entire variable domain, with the rest obtained from reference TRBV13 and TRBJ1-2, is as follows: AAGVIQSPRHLIKEKRETATLKCYPIPRHDTVYWYQQGPGQDPQFLISFYEKMQSDKGSIPDRFSAQQFSDYHSELNMSSLELGDSALYFCASSLGTGGYGYTFGSGTRLTVV.

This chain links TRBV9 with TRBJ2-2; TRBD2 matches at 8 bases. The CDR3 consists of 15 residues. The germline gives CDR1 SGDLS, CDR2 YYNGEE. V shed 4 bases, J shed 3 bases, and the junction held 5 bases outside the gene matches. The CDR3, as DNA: TGTGCCAGCAGCCCGAGCGGGAGAGACACCGGGGAGCTGTTTTTT. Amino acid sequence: CASSPSGRDTGELFF.